The TCR beta chain under discussion was sequenced for a study of blood T cell repertoires in COVID-19. CDR1 is MNHEY and CDR2 is SVGAGI in the germline V gene. There are 16 residues in the CDR3. The J segment lost 6 bases and the V segment lost 0 bases, leaving 8 bases of the junction unmatched. The table came from immunoSEQ multiplex PCR; TCRdb's copy has only in-frame clones and leaves some out. The table lists 69,000 or so clones, around 80% of them singletons, with 4.8% in the top ten. The specimen sequenced was peripheral blood. The receptor was derived from a woman older than 75 with active or convalescent COVID-19. The gene calls are TRBV6-5 and TRBJ1-1, with 9 bases lining up with TRBD1. The CDR3 nucleotides are TGTGCCAGCAGTTACTCGTCGGGACAGGGTAGGGCTGAAGCTTTCTTT. It translates to CASSYSSGQGRAEAFF.